This T cell receptor beta chain emerged from a study of control samples from healthy donors and cancer patients. Profiled with immunoSEQ multiplex PCR; TCRdb holds only in-frame clones, not every one. Of some 120,000 clones listed, approximately 95% are singletons. From germline, CDR1 is SGDLS and CDR2 YYNGEE. V shed 4 bases, J shed 5 bases, and the junction held 10 bases outside the gene matches. CDR3 length equals 16 residues. This chain joins TRBV9 and TRBJ2-2; TRBD1 matches at 8 bases. The sequencing sample was made of blood. The sequence came from a man aged 25-40 years in good health. CDR3 bases: TGTGCCAGCAGCCAACATCAGGGGGCAAGGACCGGGGAGCTGTTTTTT. Its protein is CASSQHQGARTGELFF.